A single sample gave rise to the 23 T cell receptor beta chains below, sequenced in a study of cytomegalovirus exposure and HLA in healthy donors. The PCR made use of 60 Vbeta and 13 Jbeta primers. Clones were sequenced by immunoSEQ multiplex PCR, and TCRdb holds only the in-frame ones, with some missing. The sample carries approximately 170,000 clones, 85% recorded once. Sequencing was performed on PBMCs. Receptor source: a boy aged 2 to 10 in good health and CMV-seronegative.

This rearrangement joins TRBV5-4 to TRBJ2-3; no clear D gene. This CDR3 comprises 14 residues. CDR1 is SGHNT, CDR2 YYREEE, per germline (reference sequence). Trimming took 4 bases from V and 1 from J, leaving 10 bases between them. The CDR3 region has the DNA TGTGCCAGCAGCAGGCGAGAGGGCACAGATACGCAGTATTTT. Protein sequence: CASSRREGTDTQYF.

CDR3 coding DNA: TGCGCCAGCAGCACATGGGGACAGAACACTGAAGCTTTCTTT. Its protein product is CASSTWGQNTEAFF. V is TRBV5-1 and J is TRBJ1-1; weak D call: TRBD1 (6 bases). CDR1 is SGHRS, CDR2 YFSETQ, per germline. The CDR3 has 14 residues. Trimming stripped 4 bases from V and 1 base from J, with 11 bases between.

CDR3 DNA sequence: TGCGCCAGCAGCCCCGACAGGGGTAGGGTCCCTGTGTTTGGCTACACCTTC. This encodes CASSPDRGRVPVFGYTF. The rearrangement links TRBV5-1 to TRBJ1-2; 8 bases align to TRBD1. The V gene end was trimmed by 4 bases and the J gene end by 7 bases; junction bases not matched to a gene: 18. CDR1 and CDR2 from the germline V gene are SGHRS and YFSETQ. The length of the CDR3 is 17 residues.

The chain couples TRBV5-6 to TRBJ1-1, with 10 positions matching TRBD1. Germline assignment: CDR1 SGHDT and CDR2 YYEEEE. Trimming took 7 bases from V and 3 from J; bases not matched to a gene: 18. The CDR3 runs 18 residues. Here the CDR3 reads CASDTGPTGGFVDTEAFF. The CDR3 DNA follows: TGTGCCAGCGATACCGGACCGACAGGGGGCTTTGTTGACACTGAAGCTTTCTTT.

The chain carries TRBV10-3 and TRBJ2-2; tentatively, D is TRBD2 (6 bases). Germline CDR1 reads ENHRY; CDR2 reads SYGVKD. CDR3 length equals 14 residues. V gave up 6 bases and J gave up 6 bases, with 14 bases separating them. The CDR3 coding sequence is TGTGCCATCAGGGGGGGAAAGGGGCCCGGGGAGCTGTTTTTT. The encoded protein is CAIRGGKGPGELFF.

V is TRBV30 and J is TRBJ1-6; 7 bases are shared with TRBD1. Looked up from germline, CDR1 is GTSNPN and CDR2 is SVGIG (reference sequence). CDR3 length equals 14 residues. V dropped 2 bases and J dropped 7; count of bases not matched to a gene: 5. CDR3 DNA sequence: TGTGCCTGGAGTTTCCGGGACAGCAATTCACCCCTCCACTTT. Its translation: CAWSFRDSNSPLHF.

The genes are TRBV5-6 and TRBJ2-7; D is perhaps TRBD1 (6 bases). The CDR3 has 15 residues. V lost 4 bases and J 2 bases, leaving 16 bases between the germline ends. Per germline, CDR1 SGHDT and CDR2 YYEEEE. The DNA for the CDR3 is TGTGCCAGCAGCATCTTCCGGGACAACACCTACGAGCAGTACTTC. Its translation is CASSIFRDNTYEQYF. The full variable domain, in which reference TRBV5-6 and TRBJ2-7 provide the parts outside the CDR3, is DAGVTQSPTHLIKTRGQQVTLRCSPKSGHDTVSWYQQALGQGPQFIFQYYEEEERQRGNFPDRFSGHQFPNYSSELNVNALLLGDSALYLCASSIFRDNTYEQYFGPGTRLTVT.

This clone was recorded only once. This sequence joins TRBV7-2 and TRBJ1-4; no reliable D call. Trimming took off 2 bases at V and 3 bases at J, with 7 bases between the two ends. Germline CDR1 reads SGHTA; CDR2 reads FQGNSA. This CDR3 contains 14 residues. This CDR3 is CASSLQAANEKLFF. CDR3 nucleotides: TGTGCCAGCAGCTTACAGGCAGCTAATGAAAAACTGTTTTTT.

The CDR3 DNA sequence: TGTGCCAGCAGCTTATTCAAAAATATCGCTTCGGGAGGGCCATCGGATACGCAGTATTTT. It translates to CASSLFKNIASGGPSDTQYF. This sequence joins TRBV7-3 and TRBJ2-3; the match to TRBD2 covers 8 bases. The V gene's germline CDR1 is SGHTA and CDR2 FQGTGA. The CDR3 consists of 20 residues. The ends lost 2 bases at V and 6 bases at J; junction bases unmatched: 22.

There are a few counts of this clone. The chain recombines TRBV7-9 with TRBJ1-2; TRBD1 matches at 7 bases. The CDR3 is 16 amino acids. The J segment lost 0 bases and the V segment lost 1 base, leaving 5 bases of the junction unmatched. CDR1 SEHNR and CDR2 FQNEAQ come from the germline V gene (reference sequence). CDR3 in DNA: TGTGCCAGCAGCTTAGGATCCGGGACAGCTAACTATGGCTACACCTTC. It specifies CASSLGSGTANYGYTF. Looking up the rest from reference TRBV7-9 and TRBJ1-2 gives the full variable domain: DTGVSQNPRHKITKRGQNVTFRCDPISEHNRLYWYRQTLGQGPEFLTYFQNEAQLEKSRLLSDRFSAERPKGSFSTLEIQRTEQGDSAMYLCASSLGSGTANYGYTFGSGTRLTVV.

This chain's CDR3 is CASSAGQYYGYTF. The CDR3 DNA reads as TGTGCCAGTAGTGCGGGACAGTACTATGGCTACACCTTC. The chain uses TRBV19 and TRBJ1-2; 7 bases are a match to TRBD1. Per germline, CDR1 LNHDA and CDR2 SQIVND (reference sequence). The CDR3 loop spans 13 amino acids. V shed 5 bases, J shed 3 bases, and the junction held 3 bases outside the gene matches. The complete variable domain, with remaining parts taken from reference TRBV19 and TRBJ1-2, reads DGGITQSPKYLFRKEGQNVTLSCEQNLNHDAMYWYRQDPGQGLRLIYYSQIVNDFQKGDIAEGYSVSREKKESFPLTVTSAQKNPTAFYLCASSAGQYYGYTFGSGTRLTVV.

The chain links TRBV13 to TRBJ1-1; D remains unclear. Germline CDR1 is PRHDT and CDR2 is FYEKMQ (reference sequence). The ends were cut back, 5 bases at V and 5 bases at J, with 15 bases in the middle. There are 14 residues in the CDR3. DNA for the CDR3: TGTGCCAGCAGCCTAACGTCCTCGGGGACTGAAGCTTTCTTT. As protein: CASSLTSSGTEAFF.

This clone was counted once. The chain combines TRBV7-2 with TRBJ2-1, with D possibly TRBD1 on 5 matching bases. The CDR3 totals 12 residues. With 5 bases removed from V and 12 bases from J, the gap between germline ends came to 14 bases. The germline CDR1 and CDR2 sequences are SGHTA and FQGNSA. In nucleotides, the CDR3 is TGTGCCAGCAGCGACGACAGAGAAAGGCAGTTCTTC. This gives the protein CASSDDRERQFF. Using reference TRBV7-2 and TRBJ2-1 for the parts outside the CDR3, the full variable domain is GAGVSQSPSNKVTEKGKDVELRCDPISGHTALYWYRQSLGQGLEFLIYFQGNSAPDKSGLPSDRFSAERTGGSVSTLTIQRTQQEDSAVYLCASSDDRERQFFGPGTRLTVL.

V gene TRBV28 combines with J gene TRBJ2-5, with 7 nucleotides matching TRBD2. The CDR3 is made up of 15 amino acids. V gave up 3 bases and J gave up 5 bases; unmatched junction bases: 9. CDR1 and CDR2 from the germline V gene are MDHEN and SYDVKM. In DNA, the CDR3 is TGTGCCAGCAGTTTTGAGGGAGGGCGGGGGGAGACCCAGTACTTC. It is translated as CASSFEGGRGETQYF.

V and J are TRBV30 and TRBJ2-3; maybe TRBD1 (6 bases). Between the trimmed V and J ends, which lost 0 bases and 1 base, there was a span of 11 bases. There are 15 residues in the CDR3. Germline V gene lookup returns CDR1 GTSNPN and CDR2 SVGIG (reference sequence). The CDR3 here is CAWSVGDIRTDTQYF. The CDR3 coding sequence is TGTGCCTGGAGTGTAGGGGACATACGCACAGATACGCAGTATTTT.

This sequence joins TRBV5-1 and TRBJ2-1; 8 bases map to TRBD1. V was clipped by 7 bases and J by 4 bases; unmatched bases: 13. Germline-derived CDR1 and CDR2 are SGHRS and YFSETQ. The CDR3 is 16 amino acids. CDR3 amino acids: CASGAVGDRNYNEQFF. CDR3 DNA sequence: TGCGCCAGCGGGGCGGTGGGGGACAGGAATTACAATGAGCAGTTCTTC.

V is TRBV5-6 and J is TRBJ1-5, with TRBD1 matching 11 bases. V was pared by 0 bases and J by 10 bases, with 12 bases of the junction left unmatched. CDR1 SGHDT and CDR2 YYEEEE come from the germline V gene. CDR3 length equals 17 residues. CDR3 bases: TGTGCCAGCAGCTTGGCCAAGTGGACAGGGGGCGGTCATCCCCAGCATTTT. Translated: CASSLAKWTGGGHPQHF.

This chain uses TRBV6-5 with TRBJ1-4; D is perhaps TRBD1 (5 bases). The CDR3 sequence is 15 residues long. V lost 2 bases and J lost 8, with 15 bases in between. Germline CDR1 is MNHEY and CDR2 is SVGAGI. CDR3 in amino acids: CASSYDWQGGEKLFF. The DNA of the CDR3 is TGTGCCAGCAGTTACGATTGGCAGGGAGGAGAAAAACTGTTTTTT.

This rearrangement joins TRBV2 to TRBJ2-7; 9 bases agree with TRBD2. Germline V gives CDR1 SNHLY, CDR2 FYNNEI. The length of the CDR3 is 17 residues. V shed 6 bases and J 2 bases; nucleotides not matched to a gene: 14. CDR3: CASRAQTTSGRAYEQYF. The DNA for the CDR3 is TGTGCCAGCAGGGCCCAGACAACTAGCGGGCGGGCCTACGAGCAGTACTTC.

V is TRBV28 and J is TRBJ1-1; 9 bases are shared with TRBD1. The trim removed 5 bases at V and 11 bases at J, leaving 9 bases unmatched. From germline, CDR1 is MDHEN and CDR2 SYDVKM. The CDR3 loop spans 13 amino acids. CDR3 region: CASSPPGTGKAFF. For the CDR3, the DNA is TGTGCCAGCAGTCCCCCCGGGACAGGGAAGGCTTTCTTT. The full variable domain, with the rest looked up from reference TRBV28 and TRBJ1-1, is DVKVTQSSRYLVKRTGEKVFLECVQDMDHENMFWYRQDPGLGLRLIYFSYDVKMKEKGDIPEGYSVSREKKERFSLILESASTNQTSMYLCASSPPGTGKAFFGQGTRLTVV.

The chain uses TRBV7-6 and TRBJ2-1, with 7 bases aligning to TRBD1. Germline V gene lookup returns CDR1 SGHVS and CDR2 FNYEAQ. The length of the CDR3 is 13 residues. Trimming removed 5 bases from V and 7 bases from J; junction bases left unmatched: 5. This CDR3 reads CASSPDRANEQFF. Here the CDR3 DNA reads TGTGCCAGCAGCCCCGACAGGGCTAATGAGCAGTTCTTC.

V usage is TRBV9 and J usage is TRBJ2-1; D is perhaps TRBD1 (5 bases). V was pared by 3 bases and J by 0 bases, with 10 bases between. Germline V lookup: CDR1 SGDLS, CDR2 YYNGEE. The CDR3 runs to 15 residues. CDR3 region: CASSAEGVSYNEQFF. For the CDR3, the DNA is TGTGCCAGCAGCGCCGAAGGGGTCTCCTACAATGAGCAGTTCTTC.

This clone occurred a few times. The rearrangement uses TRBV13 and TRBJ2-7; TRBD2 agrees at 9 bases. CDR1 and CDR2 (germline): PRHDT, FYEKMQ (reference sequence). With 1 base clipped from V and 4 bases from J, the junction kept 11 bases outside the gene matches. The CDR3 runs to 17 residues. The chain's CDR3 is CASSLDGFAGGQYEQYF. Here the CDR3 DNA reads TGTGCCAGCAGCTTAGATGGGTTTGCGGGAGGGCAATACGAGCAGTACTTC.